Given below is one T cell receptor (beta chain) in context. As yet, its antigen is unknown. The read ends 3 residues early relative to the CDR3; the germline J gene fills the gap. This CDR3 is built from 16 residues. Germline values: CDR1 MNHEY, CDR2 SVGEGT. The sample originates from a study of T cells in women clearing cervical HPV infection. Broader study findings: Repertoire richness, not evenness, was significantly elevated in CIN3+ cases versus controls.

All donors had a single incident cervical HPV16 infection, not prevalent. The protocol was immunoSEQ multiplex PCR, while the TCRdb copy is restricted to in-frame clones and leaves out a portion. Here the sample table reports over 9,500 clones. The receptor was isolated from a woman between 18 and 75 years old with a cervical HPV16 infection that either progressed to CIN3+ or cleared (not recorded which). The chain couples TRBV6-2 or TRBV6-3 to TRBJ2-4; D may be TRBD2 (6 bases). Sequencing was performed on blood buffy coat. CDR3 DNA, as far as it was read: TGTGCCAGCAGTTTACTCCGCGGGGCAAGTCACTATGGT. Encoded protein: CASSLLRGASHYG. The full-length CDR3 reads as CASSLLRGASHYGQYF.